This TCR beta chain was captured in a study of T-cell memory formation after mild COVID-19. Study in general: Clustering of TCRs was largely donor specific.

Germline V gene sequence: CDR1 SGHTA, CDR2 FQGNSA. V was cut by 2 bases and J by 3 bases, with 22 bases left in between. The CDR3 contains 18 residues. This clonotype was detected many times. What it recognizes is unknown. TCRdb independently ran MiXCR on the 5' RACE reads; one entry per CDR3 protein. The sample gives 560,000 or so distinct CDR3 sequences, 17% of which show up once; approximately 8.1% is in the top ten. Study-wide results and limits: Clones from the second wave (peaking day 37) had unconfirmed SARS-CoV-2 specificity.

The sequence came from an adult woman who had mild COVID-19 (a few samples of this study predate the infection). Cell type and time point are not known. Input material: PBMCs or a T cell subset sorted from them (not recorded which). The V and J genes are TRBV7-2 and TRBJ1-1; the D gene is possibly TRBD1 (5 bases). The CDR3, as DNA: TGTGCCAGCAGCTTACGGATTTGGGGGAATTCGGCTGACACTGAAGCTTTCTTT. Protein sequence: CASSLRIWGNSADTEAFF.